The 13 T cell receptor beta chains below were found in one sample sequenced in a study of blood T cells in healthy people across ages. It was with a sample-barcoded 5' primer and a J-beta primer mix that a second PCR of roughly 7 to 12 cycles was run. Each CDR3 protein is one row after TCRdb ran MiXCR on the 5' RACE reads. The table has about 1,600,000 distinct CDR3 sequences, around 42% seen once; the top ten hold less than 8%. Specimen: blood. All receptors come from a woman aged 18-35 years in good health.

The chain links TRBV9 to TRBJ2-7; 7 nucleotides line up with TRBD2. V gave up 4 bases and J gave up 6 bases; unmatched junction bases: 10. The germline CDR1 and CDR2 sequences are SGDLS and YYNGEE. The CDR3 is made up of 14 amino acids. This CDR3 reads CASSIGTNPSEQYF. The CDR3 DNA is TGTGCCAGCAGCATCGGGACTAACCCAAGCGAGCAGTACTTC.

The chain employs TRBV20-1 and TRBJ2-1; D is ambiguous. Germline loops: CDR1 DFQATT, CDR2 SNEGSKA (reference sequence). V was trimmed by 5 bases and J by 7 bases, leaving 9 bases between them. The CDR3 is made up of 11 amino acids. This CDR3 reads CSAARDNEQFF. The DNA for the CDR3 is TGCAGTGCTGCCCGTGATAATGAGCAGTTCTTC.

This clonotype came up a few times. The chain carries TRBV27 and TRBJ2-4; D not resolved. V gave up 5 bases and J gave up 8 bases, with 13 bases separating them. The CDR3 runs to 13 residues. Germline loops: CDR1 MNHEY, CDR2 SMNVEV (reference sequence). The DNA for the CDR3 is TGTGCCAGCAGTCCCCCCTCCCTAGACATTCAGTACTTC. This encodes CASSPPSLDIQYF.

This clonotype was recorded at least ten times. DNA of the CDR3: TGTGCCAGCAGTTTACTGGGACTAGCCGAGGAGACCCAGTACTTC. It encodes CASSLLGLAEETQYF. V is TRBV6-2 or TRBV6-3 and J is TRBJ2-5; 9 bases match TRBD2. The CDR3 extends over 15 amino acids. V lost 4 bases and J lost 5; bases outside the gene matches: 8. Germline values: CDR1 MNHEY, CDR2 SVGEGT.

The chain has TRBV19 and TRBJ2-7; perhaps TRBD2 as D (5 bases). The V end lost 6 bases, the J end lost 1 base, and 13 bases lay between the germline ends. CDR1 is LNHDA and CDR2 is SQIVND in the germline V gene (reference sequence). The CDR3 length is 14 residues. The CDR3: CASSAPRESYEQYF. The CDR3 nucleotides are TGTGCCAGTAGCGCACCCCGGGAATCCTACGAGCAGTACTTC.

This sequence joins TRBV4-2 and TRBJ2-1; D unclear. V lost 0 bases and J 6 bases, leaving 6 bases between the germline ends. Germline CDR1 reads LGHNA; CDR2 reads YNFKEQ. The CDR3 contains 13 residues. The CDR3 spells CASSQETPNEQFF. In DNA, the CDR3 is TGTGCCAGCAGCCAAGAGACACCCAATGAGCAGTTCTTC.

With respect to this clonotype: It may be a read error: a sequence one base away is much more abundant. The chain recombines TRBV4-1 with TRBJ2-7; a possible D gene is TRBD1 (5 bases). Trimming took 4 bases from V and 5 from J, leaving 15 bases between them. The CDR3 runs 14 residues. Germline CDR1 reads MGHRA; CDR2 reads YSYEKL. This CDR3 is CASSPVQGDDEQYF. The CDR3 bases are TGCGCCAGCAGCCCTGTGCAGGGTGACGACGAGCAGTACTTC.

The V gene is TRBV6-5, the J gene TRBJ2-5, with 11 bases identical to TRBD1. V lost 1 base to trimming and J lost 5 bases; unmatched junction nucleotides: 6. The CDR3 is 16 amino acids. Germline V gene data show CDR1 as MNHEY and CDR2 as SVGAGI. The CDR3 DNA follows: TGTGCCAGCAGTTACTTCCGGACAGGGGGCTTGGAGACCCAGTACTTC. Translation: CASSYFRTGGLETQYF.

This clonotype was detected only a few times. The rearrangement links TRBV25-1 to TRBJ2-7, with 9 bases that match TRBD1. Germline CDR1 MGHDK, CDR2 SYGVNS. Trimming took 1 base from V and 4 from J; bases not matched to a gene: 5. CDR3 size: 15 residues. DNA of the CDR3: TGTGCCAGCAGTGAATCGACAGGGGGAGTATACGAGCAGTACTTC. This translates into CASSESTGGVYEQYF.

In this sample, this clonotype turned up a few times. The V call is TRBV9, the J call TRBJ1-2; D perhaps matches TRBD1 (5 bases). CDR1 is SGDLS and CDR2 is YYNGEE in the germline V gene. V was trimmed by 0 bases and J by 2 bases, leaving 11 bases between them. The CDR3 loop spans 15 amino acids. The CDR3 loop reads CASSVVPGPNYGYTF. The CDR3 coding sequence is TGTGCCAGCAGCGTAGTTCCGGGACCAAACTATGGCTACACCTTC.

This clonotype was seen a handful of times. The V and J genes are TRBV7-9 and TRBJ2-7; 7 nucleotides agree with TRBD1. This CDR3 comprises 14 residues. The germline V gene encodes CDR1 SEHNR and CDR2 FQNEAQ (reference sequence). The V segment lost 5 bases and the J segment 3 bases; nucleotides outside the gene matches: 7. Here the CDR3 reads CASSAFDRVYEQYF. The CDR3 region has the DNA TGTGCCAGCAGCGCTTTTGACAGGGTCTACGAGCAGTACTTC.

The gene calls are TRBV27 and TRBJ2-3, with 10 nucleotides matching TRBD2. The germline CDR1 and CDR2 sequences are MNHEY and SMNVEV (reference sequence). There are 15 residues in the CDR3. V was pared by 2 bases and J by 6 bases, with 5 bases of the junction left unmatched. This chain's CDR3 is CASSLSGGASDTQYF. DNA for the CDR3: TGTGCCAGCAGTTTAAGCGGGGGGGCTTCGGATACGCAGTATTTT.

The J gene is TRBJ1-1, the V gene TRBV6-5, with D maybe TRBD1 (5 bases). The CDR3 extends over 15 amino acids. Per germline, CDR1 MNHEY and CDR2 SVGAGI. V dropped 1 base and J dropped 2 bases, with 11 bases sitting between them. For the CDR3, the DNA is TGTGCCAGCAGTTACTGGCGAGGGGCCAACACTGAAGCTTTCTTT. Translation gives CASSYWRGANTEAFF.